What follows is one T cell receptor beta chain and its context. It has no known antigen specificity. No much larger clone exists at a distance of one base, and base qualities are not known. TCRbeta CDR3 regions were amplified from genomic DNA by means of the immunoSEQ Assay, a bias-controlled multiplex PCR. The authors processed their data as follows. Within the assay, amplification of reference gene primers was used to estimate how many nucleated cells each sample contained. Sequence reads were collapsed and filtered to measure the absolute abundance of every unique TCRbeta CDR3 rearrangement. For each sample, productive Simpson clonality was calculated as the square root of Simpson's diversity index over productive rearrangements. Sourced from immuneACCESS, this table was stored by TCRdb with only in-frame sequences that have V and J called. A share of the clones is absent; for the studies checked, an unresolved V gene accounts for under half, and the remainder has no known explanation. V and J calls and clone size are as listed in that table; D and trimming were resolved from the DNA. In this sample the table shows about 300,000 clones, about four fifths of which occur a single time. Of the sample, about 1.2% falls within the top ten clones.

The sample belongs to a study of blood T cell repertoires in COVID-19 (dated by TCRdb to 2020 to 2021). Regarding the study in general: Samples covering the acute and convalescent phases of COVID-19 were provided by collaborators in the United States, Italy and Spain. Where available, HLA class I and class II types were taken from metadata supplied by the sample provider and were not determined by assay-based typing. Deeply sampled blood TCRbeta repertoires from subjects exposed to, actively infected with, or recovered from COVID-19 were included in the dataset. The samples were drawn from the first 160 participants of the ongoing ImmuneRACE study and from roughly 1,300 subjects provided by 6 global collaborators. The sample metadata nearly always contained a de-identified subject ID, COVID-19 status, age in years and sex. The prospective study material was composed of cDNA or gDNA derived from T cells, B-cell-depleted T cells, or PBMCs. The repertoires were made available in a free public database intended to serve as a resource for research on the immune response to SARS-CoV-2. Findings and caveats that apply to the study as a whole: How much clinical and demographic metadata was included differed by source and by participant, and the metadata was provided uncurated.

The junction carries 8 bases between V and J, which are trimmed by 2 bases and 0 bases respectively. Via the germline V gene, CDR1 is MDHEN and CDR2 SYDVKM. The CDR3 has 15 amino acids, counting the end cysteine and phenylalanine. The entry retains the CDR3 DNA only, 45 bases that are in frame from base 1. Collaborating institutions collected whole blood in K2EDTA tubes following their own protocols. For TCRbeta analysis, collaborator samples were shipped as frozen whole blood, as isolated PBMCs, or as DNA extracted from either sample type. The sample taken for sequencing was peripheral blood. This clonotype was sampled from a woman aged 45-65 years with acute or convalescent COVID-19. The chain is made from TRBV28 and TRBJ1-5, with a tentative D gene TRBD1 over 5 matching bases. CDR3 sequence: CASSLGANSNQPQHF. The DNA reads TGTGCCAGCAGTTTAGGGGCGAATAGCAATCAGCCCCAGCATTTT. The reference TRBV28 and TRBJ1-5 proteins fill in what lies around the CDR3, so the full variable domain reads DVKVTQSSRYLVKRTGEKVFLECVQDMDHENMFWYRQDPGLGLRLIYFSYDVKMKEKGDIPEGYSVSREKKERFSLILESASTNQTSMYLCASSLGANSNQPQHFGDGTRLSIL.